The rows below give T cell receptor beta chains drawn from one sample of a study of blood T cell repertoires in COVID-19. Sequenced by immunoSEQ multiplex PCR; TCRdb stores in-frame clones only, minus some. The repertoire holds 53,000 or so clones, 86% seen once, with over 9.5% in the top ten. Input material: peripheral blood. The receptors shown here come from a man in his 70s with active COVID-19. CDR3s leave out the opening cysteine and the closing phenylalanine or tryptophan. A D gene is named only where the DNA matches it firmly. Not all rows give a size; the values are once, few, many and, for expanded clones, a class.

V: TRBV9
D: TRBD2
J: TRBJ2-1
length: 14
size: .
CDR3: ASSVVAGGAYNEQF

V: TRBV7-3
D: TRBD2
J: TRBJ2-1
length: 12
size: .
CDR3: ASSLGLAANEQF

V: TRBV10-2
D: .
J: TRBJ2-7
length: 10
size: once
CDR3: ASSFSLSEQY

V: TRBV29-1
D: .
J: TRBJ1-2
length: 11
size: .
CDR3: SVEEGLWYGYT

V: TRBV5-1
D: TRBD1
J: TRBJ1-4
length: 13
size: few
CDR3: ASSLRPGGESKLF

V: TRBV10-3
D: TRBD2
J: TRBJ2-7
length: 12
size: .
CDR3: AISAGTGLIEQY

V: TRBV7-2
D: .
J: TRBJ2-1
length: 13
size: .
CDR3: ASSLATGNYNEQF

V: TRBV5-1
D: TRBD1
J: TRBJ2-5
length: 13
size: once
CDR3: ASSADRGGGETQY

V: TRBV6-2/TRBV6-3
D: TRBD2
J: TRBJ2-3
length: 12
size: .
CDR3: ASSPGLETDTQY

V: TRBV7-2
D: TRBD1
J: TRBJ1-1
length: 14
size: .
CDR3: ASSSRGTGGRTEAF

V: TRBV7-7
D: TRBD2
J: TRBJ2-1
length: 11
size: .
CDR3: ASSQGLDNEQF

V: TRBV5-1
D: TRBD1
J: TRBJ1-4
length: 14
size: .
CDR3: ASSLRQGGTNEKLF

V: TRBV7-3
D: TRBD1
J: TRBJ2-1
length: 13
size: .
CDR3: ASSPSGTGNNEQF

V: TRBV9
D: TRBD2
J: TRBJ2-4
length: 15
size: .
CDR3: ASSGRTSGSAKNIQY

V: TRBV30
D: TRBD1
J: TRBJ1-6
length: 13
size: once
CDR3: AWFNRDRVNSPLH

V: TRBV18
D: .
J: TRBJ1-1
length: 11
size: .
CDR3: ASSPQRTARAF

V: TRBV29-1
D: .
J: TRBJ1-1
length: 10
size: .
CDR3: SLQVGGTEAF

V: TRBV11-3
D: .
J: TRBJ1-3
length: 14
size: .
CDR3: ASSYQTVLSGNTIY

V: TRBV7-2
D: .
J: TRBJ1-2
length: 13
size: .
CDR3: ASSLEFRADYGYT

V: TRBV12-3/TRBV12-4
D: .
J: TRBJ1-5
length: 11
size: .
CDR3: ASSLLQNQPQH

V: TRBV6-2/TRBV6-3
D: .
J: TRBJ2-7
length: 13
size: .
CDR3: ASSFARGQFYEQY

V: TRBV24-1
D: TRBD2
J: TRBJ2-1
length: 13
size: .
CDR3: ATGIAGGSYNEQF

V: TRBV5-5
D: TRBD2
J: TRBJ2-1
length: 15
size: medium-sized
CDR3: ASSLRGLAGGLLEQF

V: TRBV3-1/TRBV3-2
D: TRBD1
J: TRBJ1-1
length: 13
size: .
CDR3: ASSLPDRGGTEAF

V: TRBV11-2
D: TRBD1
J: TRBJ1-2
length: 13
size: .
CDR3: ASSLEDRDGYGYT

V: TRBV6-4
D: .
J: TRBJ1-5
length: 10
size: .
CDR3: AAPPSGEPQH